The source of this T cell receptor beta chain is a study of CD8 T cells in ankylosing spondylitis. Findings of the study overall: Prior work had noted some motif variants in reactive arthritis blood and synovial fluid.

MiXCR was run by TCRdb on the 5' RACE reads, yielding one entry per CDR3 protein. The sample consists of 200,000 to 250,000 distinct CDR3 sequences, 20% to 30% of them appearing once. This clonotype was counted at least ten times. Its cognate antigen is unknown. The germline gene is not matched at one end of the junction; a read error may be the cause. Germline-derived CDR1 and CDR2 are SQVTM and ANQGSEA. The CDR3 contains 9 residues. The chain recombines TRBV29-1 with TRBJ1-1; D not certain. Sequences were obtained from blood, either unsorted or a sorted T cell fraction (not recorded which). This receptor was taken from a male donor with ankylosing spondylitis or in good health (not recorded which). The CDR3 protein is CSLGPNLPF. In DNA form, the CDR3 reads TGCAGCCTCGGGCCCAATCTCCCATTT.